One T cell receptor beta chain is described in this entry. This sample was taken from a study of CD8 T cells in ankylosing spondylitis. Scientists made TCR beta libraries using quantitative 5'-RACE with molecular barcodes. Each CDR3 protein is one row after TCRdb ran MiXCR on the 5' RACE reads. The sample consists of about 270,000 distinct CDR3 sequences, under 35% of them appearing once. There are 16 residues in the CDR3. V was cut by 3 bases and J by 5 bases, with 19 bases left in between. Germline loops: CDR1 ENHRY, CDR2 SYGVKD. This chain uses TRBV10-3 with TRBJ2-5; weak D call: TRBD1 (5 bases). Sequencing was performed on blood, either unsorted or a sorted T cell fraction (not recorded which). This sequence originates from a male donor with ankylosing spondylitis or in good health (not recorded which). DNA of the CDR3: TGTGCCATCAGTGACCCCGGTATCGGACATCCGGAGACCCAGTACTTC. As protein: CAISDPGIGHPETQYF.